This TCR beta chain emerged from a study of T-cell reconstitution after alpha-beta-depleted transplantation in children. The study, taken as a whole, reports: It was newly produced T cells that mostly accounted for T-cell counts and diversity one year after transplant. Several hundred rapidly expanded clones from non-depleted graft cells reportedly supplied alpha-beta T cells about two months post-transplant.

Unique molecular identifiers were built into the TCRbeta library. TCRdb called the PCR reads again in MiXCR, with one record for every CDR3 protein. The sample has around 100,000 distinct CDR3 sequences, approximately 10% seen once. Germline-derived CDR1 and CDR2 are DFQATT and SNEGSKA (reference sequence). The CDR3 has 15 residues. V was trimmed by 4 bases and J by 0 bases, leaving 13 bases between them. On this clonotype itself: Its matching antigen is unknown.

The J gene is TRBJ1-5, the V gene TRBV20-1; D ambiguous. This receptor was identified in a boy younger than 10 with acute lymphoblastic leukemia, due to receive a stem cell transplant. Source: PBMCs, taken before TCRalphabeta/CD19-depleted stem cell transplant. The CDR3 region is CSATAHLYSNQPQHF. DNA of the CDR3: TGCAGTGCTACGGCCCACCTCTATAGCAATCAGCCCCAGCATTTT.